This TCR beta chain comes out of a study of shared clonotypes between healthy human individuals. Study context: The composition of the donors was two women and three men aged 18 to 49. Study findings and constraints: Investigators collected only blood, and repertoires in tissues likely differ.

CDR1 is LGHNA and CDR2 is YNFKEQ in the germline V gene. This CDR3 spans 14 amino acids. V was clipped by 0 bases and J by 2 bases, with 7 bases between them. Genomic DNA per cell subset filled all wells of several immunoSEQ plates. Clones were read by immunoSEQ multiplex PCR, and TCRdb kept only the in-frame ones, dropping some. The sample includes hundreds of thousands of clones, around 75% seen only once; the top ten take roughly 13%. In regard to this clone: Its target is not known.

Adult Caucasians living in Nashville, Tennessee made up all of the donors. V gene TRBV4-2 combines with J gene TRBJ1-1; unclear D gene. This clonotype was obtained from a woman aged 40-49 years in good health. Some clones in this sample may be carry-over from other donors' samples. Sample: PBMCs. In DNA form, the CDR3 reads TGTGCCAGCAGCCAAGAGGGCTTTAACACTGAAGCTTTCTTT. Its translation is CASSQEGFNTEAFF.